The next 30 T cell receptor beta chains were all read from a single sample in a study of vaccination effects on CD4 cells after COVID-19. Subsequent to a culture period of about ten days, CD4+ T cells were isolated. Participants completed two doses of the BNT162b2 or mRNA-1273 vaccine. No cognate antigen is known for these TCRs. TCRdb keeps only in-frame clones here, not all; method: immunoSEQ multiplex PCR. The sample has approximately 74,000 clones, over 65% seen once. Sequenced here: CD4+ T cells from PBMCs cultured without peptide, sampled after COVID-19 vaccination. These receptors were taken from a human donor who received a COVID-19 vaccine.

CDR3 DNA sequence: TGCGCCAGCAGCTTGCCTCGGTCCCAGAGCTCTGGGGCCAACGTCCTGACTTTC. It is translated as CASSLPRSQSSGANVLTF. J is TRBJ2-6 and V is TRBV5-1, with no clear D. The V end lost 1 base, the J end lost 0 bases, and 14 bases lay between the germline ends. Germline CDR1 is SGHRS and CDR2 is YFSETQ. The CDR3 extends over 18 amino acids.

CDR3 nucleotide sequence: TGTGCCAGCAGTGAAGGACAGGCCTCTGGAAACACCATATATTTT. Its translation is CASSEGQASGNTIYF. The V call is TRBV6-1, the J call TRBJ1-3; D may be TRBD1 (6 bases). Trimming left V 1 base short and J 0 bases short, with 7 bases between. This CDR3 region has 15 residues. Germline V gives CDR1 MNHNS, CDR2 SASEGT.

V is TRBV6-5 and J is TRBJ1-2; perhaps TRBD1 as D (5 bases). V was shortened by 0 bases and J by 3 bases, with 14 bases between the two germline ends. The CDR3 totals 16 residues. The germline CDR1 and CDR2 sequences are MNHEY and SVGAGI. CDR3: CASSYSNRGRYYGYTF. The CDR3 coding sequence is TGTGCCAGCAGTTACTCGAATCGGGGACGGTACTATGGCTACACCTTC.

The chain recombines TRBV9 with TRBJ2-2; 10 nucleotides match TRBD2. V trimming: 4 bases; J trimming: 4 bases; junction bases outside the gene matches: 4. The V gene's germline CDR1 is SGDLS and CDR2 YYNGEE. The CDR3 extends over 15 amino acids. CDR3 sequence reads: CASSYSGGSTGELFF. The CDR3, as DNA: TGTGCCAGCAGCTATAGCGGGGGGTCCACCGGGGAGCTGTTTTTT.

This sequence joins TRBV6-1 and TRBJ2-7; TRBD2 agrees at 8 bases. J gave up 1 base and V 2 bases, and 4 bases lay outside the gene matches. In germline, CDR1 is MNHNS, CDR2 SASEGT. The CDR3 runs 15 residues. DNA for the CDR3: TGTGCCAGCAGTGAATTAGCGGGGTTATCCTACGAGCAGTACGTC. Its protein product is CASSELAGLSYEQYV.

In this sample, this clone turned up once. J is TRBJ1-2 and V is TRBV9, with TRBD1 as a possible D gene (5 bases). V gave up 4 bases and J gave up 0 bases, with 13 bases separating them. The CDR3 has 15 amino acids. Germline V lookup: CDR1 SGDLS, CDR2 YYNGEE. Written as DNA, the CDR3 is TGTGCCAGCAGCCCCCTTGGGACCGCTAACTATGGCTACACCTTC. Translating gives CASSPLGTANYGYTF.

This clone was recorded only once. The J gene is TRBJ1-1, the V gene TRBV3-1 (or the pseudogene TRBV3-2); D gene ambiguous. Deletions cut 4 bases from V and 0 bases from J, with 6 bases between. The CDR3 has 13 amino acids. The germline CDR1 and CDR2 sequences are LGHDT and YNNKEL (reference sequence). The CDR3 DNA follows: TGTGCCAGCAGCCCCCTCATGAACACTGAAGCTTTCTTT. This encodes CASSPLMNTEAFF.

A few counts support this clone. The chain joins TRBV9 to TRBJ1-3; the D gene is possibly TRBD1 (6 bases). Germline V CDR1 and CDR2: SGDLS, YYNGEE. The CDR3 is 15 residues long. The V end lost 0 bases, the J end lost 4 bases, and 11 bases lay between the germline ends. The CDR3 DNA reads TGTGCCAGCAGCGTAGTAGGGGGGTCCGGAAACACCATATATTTT. Protein sequence: CASSVVGGSGNTIYF.

This clone was counted between two and nine times. The chain carries TRBV4-2 and TRBJ1-2, with D perhaps matching TRBD1 (5 bases). Trimming stripped 4 bases from V and 2 bases from J, with 5 bases between. There are 12 residues in the CDR3. Germline CDR1 reads LGHNA; CDR2 reads YNFKEQ. CDR3 sequence (DNA): TGTGCCAGCAGCCCAGGGAACTATGGCTACACCTTC. It encodes CASSPGNYGYTF.

The CDR3 sequence is CAISSGQILNEQFF. The CDR3 region has the DNA TGTGCCATCAGTTCGGGGCAGATTCTCAATGAGCAGTTCTTC. The rearrangement joins TRBV10-3 to TRBJ2-1; D tentatively reads TRBD1 or TRBD2 (5 bases each). Trimming cost V 5 bases and J 6 bases, with 14 bases left between them. The germline V gene encodes CDR1 ENHRY and CDR2 SYGVKD. This CDR3 is built from 14 residues.

This sequence joins TRBV28 and TRBJ1-2; D is ambiguous. CDR1 is MDHEN, CDR2 SYDVKM, per germline. This CDR3 spans 14 amino acids. With 8 bases removed from V and 7 bases from J, the gap between germline ends came to 20 bases. CDR3 DNA: TGTGCCAGCGGAGGGTATGGGATCACTTTTGGCTACACCTTC. Translation gives CASGGYGITFGYTF.

The J gene is TRBJ2-3, the V gene TRBV12-3 or TRBV12-4; the D is unclear. The CDR3 covers 12 residues. Trimming took 2 bases from V and 5 from J, leaving 5 bases between them. For the CDR3, the DNA is TGTGCCAGCAGTTTAAGGAGAGATACGCAGTATTTT. Amino acids: CASSLRRDTQYF.

This clone turned up a few times. The gene calls are TRBV7-9 and TRBJ1-2; no definite D call. The germline V gene has CDR1 SEHNR and CDR2 FQNEAQ (reference sequence). V dropped 5 bases and J dropped 4 bases, with 14 bases sitting between them. The CDR3 totals 14 residues. The CDR3 DNA follows: TGTGCCAGCAGCAGACGTTCGGGAAGCTATGGCTACACCTTC. Its translation: CASSRRSGSYGYTF.

The chain has TRBV5-1 and TRBJ1-6, with no clear D. CDR1 is SGHRS and CDR2 is YFSETQ in the germline V gene. The ends were cut back, 2 bases at V and 5 bases at J, with 11 bases in the middle. This CDR3 comprises 15 residues. The DNA for the CDR3 is TGCGCCAGCAGCTTCAGATCTTCGGATAATTCACCCCTCCACTTT. Translation: CASSFRSSDNSPLHF.

The gene calls are TRBV18 and TRBJ2-4; 8 bases line up with TRBD2. The CDR3 is 16 residues long. Germline V lookup: CDR1 KGHSH, CDR2 LQKENI. Unmatched junction bases numbered 3, after V lost 0 bases and J lost 2 bases. The CDR3 is CASSPPRGETKNIQYF. In DNA form, the CDR3 reads TGTGCCAGCTCACCACCGCGGGGGGAGACCAAAAACATTCAGTACTTC.

The chain employs TRBV5-1 and TRBJ2-1, with TRBD1 identical over 7 bases. Trimming cost V 4 bases and J 2 bases; bases outside gene matches: 3. Germline CDR1 reads SGHRS; CDR2 reads YFSETQ. The CDR3 runs 14 residues. CDR3 region: CASSDQGAYNEQFF. The CDR3 nucleotides are TGCGCCAGCAGCGATCAGGGGGCCTACAATGAGCAGTTCTTC.

This clone was detected a few times. This sequence joins TRBV7-9 and TRBJ1-3; D call uncertain. With 5 bases removed from V and 7 bases from J, the gap between germline ends came to 9 bases. The CDR3 is 12 amino acids. Germline V lookup: CDR1 SEHNR, CDR2 FQNEAQ (reference sequence). Here the CDR3 DNA reads TGTGCCAGCAGCCCTTCCGGGAACACCATATATTTT. This translates into CASSPSGNTIYF.

V gene TRBV6-6 combines with J gene TRBJ2-3; 7 bases are a match to TRBD1. V trimming: 7 bases; J trimming: 2 bases; junction bases outside the gene matches: 3. This CDR3 is 13 amino acids long. The germline CDR1 and CDR2 sequences are MNHNY and SVGAGI (reference sequence). In DNA form, the CDR3 reads TGTGCCAGCAAAGGACAGGTCACAGATACGCAGTATTTT. Translated, it gives CASKGQVTDTQYF.

This sequence joins TRBV7-2 and TRBJ1-6; D possibly corresponds to TRBD1 (5 bases). Between the trimmed V and J ends, which lost 5 bases and 7 bases, there was a span of 9 bases. The germline V gene encodes CDR1 SGHTA and CDR2 FQGNSA. The CDR3 runs 13 residues. The chain's CDR3 is CASSRDRNSPLHF. CDR3 coding DNA: TGTGCCAGCAGCCGGGACCGCAATTCACCCCTCCACTTT.

CDR3 bases: TGCGCCAGCAGCCAGACCCCTTTGAAAGAGACCCAGTACTTC. Protein: CASSQTPLKETQYF. The chain is built from TRBV4-1 and TRBJ2-5; no reliable D call. The V gene lost 3 bases and the J gene lost 3 bases, with 11 bases spanning the gap. Germline loops: CDR1 MGHRA, CDR2 YSYEKL. The CDR3 consists of 14 residues.

This chain joins TRBV5-1 and TRBJ2-3, with TRBD1 identical over 9 bases. Trimming at V came to 4 bases and at J to 6 bases, leaving 6 bases not matched to a gene. There are 14 residues in the CDR3. Germline V gene data show CDR1 as SGHRS and CDR2 as YFSETQ. CDR3 nucleotides: TGCGCCAGCAGCACCCGGGACAGGGCTGATACGCAGTATTTT. Amino acids: CASSTRDRADTQYF.

This chain uses TRBV18 with TRBJ1-1; D is perhaps TRBD1 (5 bases). The germline gives CDR1 KGHSH, CDR2 LQKENI. Trimming took off 3 bases at V and 2 bases at J, with 13 bases between the two ends. The CDR3 has 15 amino acids. This chain's CDR3 is CASSPEEGSNTEAFF. The CDR3 nucleotides are TGTGCCAGCTCACCGGAGGAGGGGTCAAACACTGAAGCTTTCTTT.

The chain has TRBV6-5 and TRBJ2-1; possible D gene TRBD2, 7 bases. The CDR3 is 15 residues long. The V end lost 6 bases, the J end lost 4 bases, and 16 bases lay between the germline ends. In germline, CDR1 is MNHEY, CDR2 SVGAGI. This chain's CDR3 is CASRMGGPSYNEQFF. Written as DNA, the CDR3 is TGTGCCAGCAGAATGGGGGGGCCTTCTTACAATGAGCAGTTCTTC.

This clone was seen a few times. This rearrangement joins TRBV30 to TRBJ1-5; TRBD1 might be the D (6 bases). With 2 bases removed from V and 3 bases from J, the gap between germline ends came to 14 bases. The CDR3 spans 15 residues. Germline V gene lookup returns CDR1 GTSNPN and CDR2 SVGIG (reference sequence). The CDR3 nucleotides are TGTGCCTGGAGTCGATCGGACAGAGACAATCAGCCCCAGCATTTT. It translates to CAWSRSDRDNQPQHF.

This rearrangement joins TRBV7-6 to TRBJ2-5; 9 bases fit TRBD2. The CDR3 consists of 18 residues. CDR1 is SGHVS and CDR2 is FNYEAQ in the germline V gene. The V segment lost 5 bases and the J segment 0 bases; nucleotides outside the gene matches: 13. CDR3: CASSRSLIAGANQETQYF. In DNA form, the CDR3 reads TGTGCCAGCAGCCGGAGTTTAATAGCGGGGGCCAACCAAGAGACCCAGTACTTC. Full variable domain (remainder filled in from reference TRBV7-6 and TRBJ2-5): GAGVSQSPRYKVTKRGQDVALRCDPISGHVSLYWYRQALGQGPEFLTYFNYEAQQDKSGLPNDRFSAERPEGSISTLTIQRTEQRDSAMYRCASSRSLIAGANQETQYFGPGTRLLVL.

The chain links TRBV5-8 to TRBJ2-3, with D possibly TRBD1 on 5 matching bases. Germline values: CDR1 SGHTS, CDR2 YDEGEE. Deletions cut 7 bases from V and 3 bases from J, with 21 bases between. There are 16 residues in the CDR3. In DNA, the CDR3 is TGTGCCAGCCCCTCTTTCCTTCAGGGCGCAACAGATACGCAGTATTTT. This codes for CASPSFLQGATDTQYF.

This chain uses TRBV5-1 with TRBJ2-1; D is unresolved. The germline CDR1 and CDR2 sequences are SGHRS and YFSETQ. Trimming stripped 6 bases from V and 1 base from J, with 14 bases between. The CDR3 is made up of 15 amino acids. In DNA, the CDR3 is TGCGCCAGCACCCAGATAGATAGTTCCTACAATGAGCAGTTCTTC. As protein: CASTQIDSSYNEQFF.

This rearrangement joins TRBV5-8 to TRBJ2-7; D unresolved. CDR3 size: 14 residues. V was clipped by 4 bases and J by 0 bases, with 11 bases between them. Per the germline V gene, CDR1 is SGHTS and CDR2 is YDEGEE. As DNA, the CDR3 is TGTGCCAGCAGCCCTTGGCCCAGCTCCTACGAGCAGTACGTC. Translated: CASSPWPSSYEQYV.

This clone was observed a few times. The chain combines TRBV6-1 with TRBJ2-2, with 10 nucleotides matching TRBD2. V shed 4 bases, J shed 6 bases, and the junction held 8 bases outside the gene matches. Germline CDR1 is MNHNS and CDR2 is SASEGT. The CDR3 sequence is 16 residues long. CDR3 in DNA: TGTGCCAGCAGTGGGGCCGGGACTAGCGAAGCCGGGGAGCTGTTTTTT. Protein product: CASSGAGTSEAGELFF.

The chain has TRBV28 and TRBJ2-1; TRBD2 matches at 7 bases. The CDR3 runs 14 residues. Germline V gene lookup returns CDR1 MDHEN and CDR2 SYDVKM. With V trimmed by 9 bases and J by 8 bases, 13 bases remained unmatched. The CDR3 DNA sequence: TGTGCCAGTGACATCCCCGGGACTAACGATGAGCAGTTCTTC. It specifies CASDIPGTNDEQFF.